This TCR beta chain was found in a study of beta chain features in type 1 diabetes. About the study: Age, gender, cell numbers and subset yield matched between patients and controls. Points from the study as a whole: HLA influence on TCRB rearrangement stayed unresolved here. Cells carrying high TCR expression could end up over-represented when cDNA is sequenced.

This clone turned up a few times. Its antigen remains unidentified. The CDR3 contains 15 residues. CDR1 and CDR2 from the germline V gene are SGHTA and FQGNSA. The V end lost 1 base, the J end lost 8 bases, and 17 bases lay between the germline ends. Expressed TCRB transcripts were sequenced after all isolated RNA was converted to cDNA. Produced via immunoSEQ multiplex PCR; TCRdb's table is partial and in-frame only. This sample carries about 930,000 clones, about 17% of them seen once, and the ten largest clones take around 0.02%. Populations isolated by sorting all had purity greater than 95%. V is TRBV7-2 and J is TRBJ2-5; no definite D call. The sample consisted of naive CD4+ T cells from blood. The origin of this receptor is a woman aged 18-30 years in good health. CDR3 nucleotide sequence: TGTGCCAGCAGCTTAGTTGGGTACAGAAGAGATACCCAGTACTTC. It encodes CASSLVGYRRDTQYF.